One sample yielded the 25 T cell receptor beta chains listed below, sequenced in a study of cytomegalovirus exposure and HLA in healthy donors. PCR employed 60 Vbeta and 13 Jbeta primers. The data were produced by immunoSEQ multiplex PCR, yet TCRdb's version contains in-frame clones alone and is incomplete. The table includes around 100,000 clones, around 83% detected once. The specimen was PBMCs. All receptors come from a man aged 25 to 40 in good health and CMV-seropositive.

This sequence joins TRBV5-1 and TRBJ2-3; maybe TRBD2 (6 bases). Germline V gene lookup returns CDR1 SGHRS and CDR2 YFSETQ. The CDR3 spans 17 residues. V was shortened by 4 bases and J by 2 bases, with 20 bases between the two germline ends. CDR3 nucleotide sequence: TGCGCCAGCAGCCCAGGAGCCGGGGGTTCCCCCACAGATACGCAGTATTTT. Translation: CASSPGAGGSPTDTQYF.

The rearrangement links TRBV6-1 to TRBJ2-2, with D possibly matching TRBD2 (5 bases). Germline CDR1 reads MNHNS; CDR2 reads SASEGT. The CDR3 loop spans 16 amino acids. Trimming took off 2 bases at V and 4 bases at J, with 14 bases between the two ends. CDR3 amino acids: CASSEFEGFGTGELFF. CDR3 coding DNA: TGTGCCAGCAGTGAATTTGAGGGTTTCGGCACCGGGGAGCTGTTTTTT.

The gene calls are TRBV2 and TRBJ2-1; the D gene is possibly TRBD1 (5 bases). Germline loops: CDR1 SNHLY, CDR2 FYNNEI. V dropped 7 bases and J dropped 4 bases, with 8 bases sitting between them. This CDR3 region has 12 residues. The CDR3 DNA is TGTGCCAGCACACAGGAATACAATGAGCAGTTCTTC. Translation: CASTQEYNEQFF.

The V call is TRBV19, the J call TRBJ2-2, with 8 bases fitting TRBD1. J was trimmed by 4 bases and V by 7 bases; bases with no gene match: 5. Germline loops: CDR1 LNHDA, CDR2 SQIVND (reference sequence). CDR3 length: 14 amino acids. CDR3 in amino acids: CASTDRGSTGELFF. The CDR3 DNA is TGTGCCAGTACCGACAGGGGCTCCACCGGGGAGCTGTTTTTT.

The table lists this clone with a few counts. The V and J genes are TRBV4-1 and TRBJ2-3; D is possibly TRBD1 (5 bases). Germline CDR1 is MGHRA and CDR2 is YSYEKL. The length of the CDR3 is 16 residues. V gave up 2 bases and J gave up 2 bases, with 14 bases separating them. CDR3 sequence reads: CASSQQGLAITDTQYF. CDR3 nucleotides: TGCGCCAGCAGCCAACAGGGTTTGGCTATCACAGATACGCAGTATTTT.

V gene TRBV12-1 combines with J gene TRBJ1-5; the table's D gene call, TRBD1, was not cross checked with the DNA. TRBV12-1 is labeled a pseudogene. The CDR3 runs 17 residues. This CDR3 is CASSSRTGLQGNQPQHF. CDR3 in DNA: TGTGCCAGCAGCTCCAGGACAGGGCTCCAAGGGAATCAGCCCCAGCATTTT.

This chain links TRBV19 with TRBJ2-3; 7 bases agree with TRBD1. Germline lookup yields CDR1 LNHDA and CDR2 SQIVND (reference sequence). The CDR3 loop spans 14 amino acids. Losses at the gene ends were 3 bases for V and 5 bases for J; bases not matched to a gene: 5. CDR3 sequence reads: CASSILQGKDTQYF. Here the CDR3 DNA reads TGTGCCAGTAGTATTTTACAGGGGAAAGATACGCAGTATTTT.

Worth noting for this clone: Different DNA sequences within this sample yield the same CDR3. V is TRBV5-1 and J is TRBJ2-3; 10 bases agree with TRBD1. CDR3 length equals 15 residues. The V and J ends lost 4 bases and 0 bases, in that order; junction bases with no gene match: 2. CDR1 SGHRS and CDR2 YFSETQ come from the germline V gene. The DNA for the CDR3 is TGCGCCAGCAGCCTGGACAGGGGGAGCACAGATACGCAGTATTTT. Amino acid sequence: CASSLDRGSTDTQYF.

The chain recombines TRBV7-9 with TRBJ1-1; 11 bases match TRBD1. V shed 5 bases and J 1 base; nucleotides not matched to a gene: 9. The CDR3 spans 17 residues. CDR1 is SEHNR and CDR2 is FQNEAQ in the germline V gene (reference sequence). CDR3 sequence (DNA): TGTGCCAGCAGCCCGGACAGGGGGCGTTTAGGGAACACTGAAGCTTTCTTT. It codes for CASSPDRGRLGNTEAFF.

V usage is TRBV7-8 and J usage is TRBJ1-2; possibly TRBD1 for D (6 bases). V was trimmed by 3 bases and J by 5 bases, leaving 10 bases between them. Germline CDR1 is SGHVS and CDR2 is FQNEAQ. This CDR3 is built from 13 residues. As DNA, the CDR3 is TGTGCCAGCAGCTTCGAGCAGGGGTATGGCTACACCTTC. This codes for CASSFEQGYGYTF.

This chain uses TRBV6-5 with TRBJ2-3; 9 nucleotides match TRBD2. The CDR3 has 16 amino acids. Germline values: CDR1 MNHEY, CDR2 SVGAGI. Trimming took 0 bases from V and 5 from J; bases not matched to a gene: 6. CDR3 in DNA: TGTGCCAGCAGTTACTCTAGCGGGGGCGGGGGAGATACGCAGTATTTT. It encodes CASSYSSGGGGDTQYF.

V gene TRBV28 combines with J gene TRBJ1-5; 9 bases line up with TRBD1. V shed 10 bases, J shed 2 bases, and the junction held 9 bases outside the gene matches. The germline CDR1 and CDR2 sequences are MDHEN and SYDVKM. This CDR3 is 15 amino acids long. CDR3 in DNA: TGTGCCACCACGTATACAGGGGGCGGCAATCAGCCCCAGCATTTT. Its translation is CATTYTGGGNQPQHF.

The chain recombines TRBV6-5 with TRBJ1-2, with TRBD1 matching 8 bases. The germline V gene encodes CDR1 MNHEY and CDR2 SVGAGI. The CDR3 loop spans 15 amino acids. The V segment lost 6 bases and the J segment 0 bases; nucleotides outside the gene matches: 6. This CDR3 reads CASSPWTGPNYGYTF. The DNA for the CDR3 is TGTGCCAGCAGCCCGTGGACAGGGCCTAACTATGGCTACACCTTC.

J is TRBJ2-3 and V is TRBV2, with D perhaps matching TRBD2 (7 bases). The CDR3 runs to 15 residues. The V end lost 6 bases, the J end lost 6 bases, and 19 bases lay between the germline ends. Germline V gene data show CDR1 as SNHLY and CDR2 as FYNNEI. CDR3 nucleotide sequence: TGTGCCAGCAGCCAAGAGGCGGGGGCGGGGGATACGCAGTATTTT. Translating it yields CASSQEAGAGDTQYF.

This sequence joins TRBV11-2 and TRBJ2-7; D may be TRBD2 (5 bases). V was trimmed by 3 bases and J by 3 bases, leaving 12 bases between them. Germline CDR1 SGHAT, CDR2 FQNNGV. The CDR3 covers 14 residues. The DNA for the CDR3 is TGTGCCAGCAGCTTTTCATATGAGGGCTACGAGCAGTACGTC. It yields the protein CASSFSYEGYEQYV.

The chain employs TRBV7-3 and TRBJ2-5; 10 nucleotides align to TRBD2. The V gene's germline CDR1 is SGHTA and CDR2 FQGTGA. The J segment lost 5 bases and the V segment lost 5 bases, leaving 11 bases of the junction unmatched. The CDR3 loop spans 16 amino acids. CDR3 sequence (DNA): TGTGCCAGCAGCGCTCAACTAGCGGGGACGGGTGAGACCCAGTACTTC. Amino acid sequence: CASSAQLAGTGETQYF. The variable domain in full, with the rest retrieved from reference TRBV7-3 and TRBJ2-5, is GAGVSQTPSNKVTEKGKYVELRCDPISGHTALYWYRQSLGQGPEFLIYFQGTGAADDSGLPNDRFFAVRPEGSVSTLKIQRTERGDSAVYLCASSAQLAGTGETQYFGPGTRLLVL.

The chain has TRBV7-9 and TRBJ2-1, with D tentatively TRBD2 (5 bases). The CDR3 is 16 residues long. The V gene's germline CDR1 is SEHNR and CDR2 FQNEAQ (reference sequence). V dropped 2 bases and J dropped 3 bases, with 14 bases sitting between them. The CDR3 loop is CASSLKEGAGYNEQFF. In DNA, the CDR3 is TGTGCCAGCAGCTTAAAAGAGGGAGCCGGCTACAATGAGCAGTTCTTC.

The CDR3 DNA reads TGTGCCAGCAGCTTACTAGCGGGAGGGGGAACAGATACGCAGTATTTT. It is translated as CASSLLAGGGTDTQYF. The rearrangement links TRBV5-4 to TRBJ2-3, with TRBD2 matching 13 bases. CDR3 length equals 16 residues. Trimming at V came to 2 bases and at J to 3 bases, leaving 3 bases not matched to a gene. CDR1 is SGHNT, CDR2 YYREEE, per germline (reference sequence).

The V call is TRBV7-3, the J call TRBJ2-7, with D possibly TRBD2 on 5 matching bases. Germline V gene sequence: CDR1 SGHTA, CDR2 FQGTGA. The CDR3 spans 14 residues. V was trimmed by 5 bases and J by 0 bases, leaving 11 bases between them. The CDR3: CASSPGTSSYEQYF. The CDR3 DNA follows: TGTGCCAGCAGCCCCGGCACTAGCTCCTACGAGCAGTACTTC.

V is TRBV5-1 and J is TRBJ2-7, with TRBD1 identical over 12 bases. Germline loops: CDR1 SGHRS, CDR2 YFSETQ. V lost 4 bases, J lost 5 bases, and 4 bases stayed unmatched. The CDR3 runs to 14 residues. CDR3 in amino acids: CASSLGQGADEQYF. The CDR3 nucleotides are TGCGCCAGCAGCCTGGGACAGGGGGCTGACGAGCAGTACTTC.

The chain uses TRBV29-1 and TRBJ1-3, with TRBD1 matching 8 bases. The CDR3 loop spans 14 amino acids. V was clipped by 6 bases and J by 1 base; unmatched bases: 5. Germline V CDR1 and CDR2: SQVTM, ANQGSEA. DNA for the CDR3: TGCAGCGTGGGGCAGGGGGCTTCTGGAAACACCATATATTTT. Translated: CSVGQGASGNTIYF.

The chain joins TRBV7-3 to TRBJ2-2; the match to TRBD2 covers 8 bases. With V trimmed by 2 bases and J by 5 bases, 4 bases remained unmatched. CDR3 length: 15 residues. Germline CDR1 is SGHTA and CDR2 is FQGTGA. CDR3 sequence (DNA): TGTGCCAGCAGCTTACGGGGGGGATCAACCGGGGAGCTGTTTTTT. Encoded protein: CASSLRGGSTGELFF. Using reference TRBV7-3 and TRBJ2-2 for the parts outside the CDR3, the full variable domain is GAGVSQTPSNKVTEKGKYVELRCDPISGHTALYWYRQSLGQGPEFLIYFQGTGAADDSGLPNDRFFAVRPEGSVSTLKIQRTERGDSAVYLCASSLRGGSTGELFFGEGSRLTVL.

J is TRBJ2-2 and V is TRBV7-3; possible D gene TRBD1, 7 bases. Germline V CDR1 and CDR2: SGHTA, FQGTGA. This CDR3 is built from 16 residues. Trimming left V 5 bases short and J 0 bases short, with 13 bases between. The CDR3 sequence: CASSPGGTTNTGELFF. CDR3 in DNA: TGTGCCAGCAGCCCAGGGGGGACAACGAACACCGGGGAGCTGTTTTTT.

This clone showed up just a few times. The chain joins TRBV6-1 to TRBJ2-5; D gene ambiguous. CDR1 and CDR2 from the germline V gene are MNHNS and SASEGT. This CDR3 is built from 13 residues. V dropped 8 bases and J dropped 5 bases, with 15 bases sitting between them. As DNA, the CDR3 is TGTGCCAGCCGACGCTCACCCGGGGAGACCCAGTACTTC. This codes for CASRRSPGETQYF.

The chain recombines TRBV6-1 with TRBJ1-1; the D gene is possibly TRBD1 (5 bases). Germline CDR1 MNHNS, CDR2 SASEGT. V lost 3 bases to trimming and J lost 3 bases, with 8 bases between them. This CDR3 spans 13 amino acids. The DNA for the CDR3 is TGTGCCAGCAGTGATGGGGCAGACACTGAAGCTTTCTTT. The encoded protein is CASSDGADTEAFF.